These T cell receptor beta chains were read from a single sample in a study of T-cell reconstitution after alpha-beta-depleted transplantation in children. TCRdb reprocessed the PCR reads via MiXCR and lists one record per CDR3 protein. The repertoire holds roughly 500,000 distinct CDR3 sequences, 18% seen once, with 2.5% to 3.5% in the top ten. The specimen was PBMCs from the stem cell graft donor, collected from the stem cell graft. The source of these receptors is a human donor who donated a stem cell graft to a child with acute lymphoblastic leukemia. The CDR3 runs from the conserved cysteine through the conserved F or W. A D gene is named only where the DNA matches it firmly. Some rows have no size entry. The others give once, few or many, or a class for an expanded clone.

.	TRBV5-1	TRBJ2-1	TRBD2	CASSWGSGTSGYNEQFF	TGCGCCAGCAGCTGGGGTTCCGGGACTAGCGGCTACAATGAGCAGTTCTTC
.	TRBV27	TRBJ1-2	.	CASSPDDPRYGYTF	TGTGCCAGCAGTCCCGACGACCCCCGGTATGGCTACACCTTC
.	TRBV12-3/TRBV12-4	TRBJ1-1	TRBD1	CASSLDRGRNTEAFF	TGTGCCAGCAGCCTGGACAGGGGACGGAACACTGAAGCTTTCTTT
.	TRBV6-1	TRBJ2-1	.	CASSPPWGSNEQFF	TGTGCCAGCAGCCCCCCGTGGGGGAGCAATGAGCAGTTCTTC
few	TRBV29-1	TRBJ1-5	.	CSVEGGSNQPQHF	TGCAGCGTTGAAGGGGGGAGCAATCAGCCCCAGCATTTT
few	TRBV25-1	TRBJ2-1	.	CASSKGANYNEQFF	TGTGCCAGCAGTAAAGGGGCAAATTACAATGAGCAGTTCTTC
few	TRBV15	TRBJ2-7	TRBD1	CATGTGEPYEQYF	TGTGCCACCGGGACAGGGGAACCTTACGAGCAGTACTTC
.	TRBV11-1	TRBJ2-6	TRBD1	CASSSPRDRVVDGANVLTF	TGTGCCAGCAGCTCCCCCCGGGACAGGGTAGTAGATGGGGCCAACGTCCTGACTTTC
few	TRBV7-6	TRBJ1-2	.	CASSPRGGGYGYTF	TGTGCCAGCAGCCCGAGGGGGGGAGGCTATGGCTACACCTTC
.	TRBV5-1	TRBJ2-7	.	CASSLERGGEGSEQYF	TGCGCCAGCAGCTTGGAGAGAGGGGGAGAAGGCTCCGAGCAGTACTTC
few	TRBV5-1	TRBJ1-6	.	CASSSSGVSLHF	TGCGCCAGCAGCTCATCTGGGGTATCCCTCCACTTT
.	TRBV4-1	TRBJ1-1	.	CASSQDVGFNTEAFF	TGCGCCAGCAGCCAAGATGTAGGGTTTAACACTGAAGCTTTCTTT
.	TRBV2	TRBJ1-2	.	CASRAGAWGYTF	TGTGCCAGCAGGGCAGGGGCTTGGGGCTACACCTTC
few	TRBV9	TRBJ1-3	.	CASSVEGSGNTIYF	TGTGCCAGCAGCGTAGAAGGGTCTGGAAACACCATATATTTT
.	TRBV3-1	TRBJ2-1	.	CASSQFGGIAYNEQFF	TGTGCCAGCAGCCAATTCGGCGGAATCGCGTACAATGAGCAGTTCTTC
few	TRBV5-6	TRBJ2-1	TRBD1	CASSLSGGVFNEQFF	TGTGCCAGCAGCTTATCAGGGGGTGTTTTCAATGAGCAGTTCTTC
.	TRBV11-1	TRBJ2-1	TRBD1	CASSLIRVGTGFGSYNEQFF	TGTGCCAGCAGCTTAATCAGGGTCGGGACAGGGTTTGGGTCCTACAATGAGCAGTTCTTC
few	TRBV5-6	TRBJ1-2	.	CASSPLGGIGYTF	TGTGCCAGCAGCCCCCTCGGGGGGATCGGCTACACCTTC
.	TRBV12-3/TRBV12-4	TRBJ1-1	TRBD1	CASSLRQGQVEAFF	TGTGCCAGCAGTCTAAGACAGGGGCAGGTTGAAGCTTTCTTT
few	TRBV20-1	TRBJ2-1	TRBD2	CSAKKPAGEVNEQFF	TGCAGTGCAAAGAAACCAGCGGGAGAGGTGAATGAGCAGTTCTTC
.	TRBV6-2/TRBV6-3	TRBJ1-3	TRBD1	CASKKTGVRSFGNTIYF	TGTGCCAGCAAGAAGACAGGGGTCCGCTCCTTTGGAAACACCATATATTTT
few	TRBV7-9	TRBJ2-1	.	CASSLELGKANEQFF	TGTGCCAGCAGCTTAGAGCTAGGGAAGGCGAATGAGCAGTTCTTC
.	TRBV20-1	TRBJ2-1	.	CSARTVLEQFF	TGCAGTGCCAGGACAGTCCTTGAGCAGTTCTTC
few	TRBV10-3	TRBJ2-7	TRBD1	CAISGTGLDYEQYF	TGTGCCATCAGTGGGACAGGGCTCGACTACGAGCAGTACTTC
.	TRBV12-3/TRBV12-4	TRBJ2-7	.	CASSPSEDYEQYF	TGTGCCAGCAGTCCTAGCGAAGACTACGAGCAGTACTTC
few	TRBV13	TRBJ2-7	.	CASSYPNSAYEQYF	TGTGCCAGCAGCTACCCGAACTCCGCCTACGAGCAGTACTTC
.	TRBV30	TRBJ2-1	.	CAWSAGEQFF	TGTGCCTGGAGTGCGGGAGAGCAGTTCTTC
.	TRBV11-2	TRBJ2-1	.	CASSLGNEWQFF	TGTGCCAGCAGCTTAGGTAATGAGTGGCAGTTCTTC
few	TRBV5-1	TRBJ1-2	TRBD1	CASSSSGQGYYGYTF	TGCGCCAGCAGCTCGTCGGGACAGGGGTACTATGGCTACACCTTC
.	TRBV11-1	TRBJ2-7	TRBD2	CASSFRLAGAYEQYF	TGTGCCAGCAGCTTTCGACTAGCGGGAGCCTACGAGCAGTACTTC
.	TRBV27	TRBJ1-2	.	CASSLNRVSYGYTF	TGTGCCAGCAGTTTAAACAGGGTCTCCTATGGCTACACCTTC
few	TRBV10-3	TRBJ2-5	TRBD2	CASSTGGGRETQYF	TGTGCCAGCTCGACGGGAGGTGGGAGAGAGACCCAGTACTTC
few	TRBV12-3/TRBV12-4	TRBJ1-2	.	CASSFGGPGNYGYTF	TGTGCCAGCAGTTTTGGGGGACCGGGTAACTATGGCTACACCTTC
.	TRBV27	TRBJ1-2	TRBD1	CASSLRDSGGTGYGYTF	TGTGCCAGCAGTCTGCGGGACAGCGGAGGAACAGGCTATGGCTACACCTTC
few	TRBV19	TRBJ1-5	.	CASSVTWSNQPQHF	TGTGCCAGTAGTGTTACTTGGAGCAATCAGCCCCAGCATTTT
.	TRBV11-2	TRBJ2-3	.	CASSLDRTADTQYF	TGTGCCAGCAGCTTAGATAGGACAGCGGATACGCAGTATTTT
many	TRBV27	TRBJ2-7	TRBD1	CASSSTGGSYEQYF	TGCGCCAGCAGCTCGACAGGGGGCTCCTACGAGCAGTACTTC
few	TRBV12-3/TRBV12-4	TRBJ2-2	.	CASNQGKGGELFF	TGTGCCAGTAATCAAGGAAAAGGCGGGGAGCTGTTTTTT
few	TRBV6-5	TRBJ1-5	.	CASSLRQVNQPQHF	TGTGCCAGCAGTCTACGACAGGTTAATCAGCCCCAGCATTTT
.	TRBV5-1	TRBJ1-2	TRBD1	CASSLGTEGYGYTF	TGCGCCAGCAGTTTGGGGACAGAGGGCTATGGCTACACCTTC
.	TRBV13	TRBJ1-4	TRBD1	CASSSPGGTDKMKQLFF	TGTGCCAGCAGCTCGCCGGGAGGGACAGACAAAATGAAACAACTGTTTTTT
few	TRBV4-2	TRBJ2-1	TRBD2	CASSQGLAVKEQFF	TGTGCCAGCAGCCAAGGGCTAGCGGTAAAAGAGCAGTTCTTC
.	TRBV9	TRBJ1-4	TRBD1	CASSPSPAGTGVEKLFF	TGTGCCAGCAGCCCCTCCCCCGCCGGGACAGGGGTGGAAAAACTGTTTTTT
.	TRBV4-1	TRBJ2-3	TRBD2	CASSQVASGMTDTQYF	TGCGCCAGCAGCCAAGTAGCTAGCGGGATGACAGATACGCAGTATTTT
few	TRBV9	TRBJ2-1	.	CASQGTGLGQFF	TGTGCCAGCCAAGGAACCGGTCTGGGGCAGTTCTTC
.	TRBV12-3/TRBV12-4	TRBJ1-6	.	CASSLTGEGNSPLHF	TGTGCCAGCAGTTTAACGGGCGAGGGGAATTCACCCCTCCACTTT
.	TRBV2	TRBJ2-1	.	CASREVPSYNEQFF	TGTGCCAGCAGAGAGGTTCCCTCCTACAATGAGCAGTTCTTC
few	TRBV5-1	TRBJ2-2	.	CASWSDNTGELFF	TGCGCCAGCTGGAGCGACAACACCGGGGAGCTGTTTTTT
once	TRBV18	TRBJ2-7	TRBD1	CASSHPERTGATYEQYF	TGTGCCAGCTCCCACCCCGAACGGACAGGGGCTACCTACGAGCAGTACTTC
few	TRBV6-2/TRBV6-3	TRBJ2-1	.	CASSYLPDSNNEQFF	TGTGCCAGCAGTTATTTACCGGACAGCAACAATGAGCAGTTCTTC
.	TRBV7-3	TRBJ2-3	TRBD2	CASSLVGLGRSDTQYF	TGTGCCAGCAGCTTGGTAGGACTAGGGAGGTCAGATACGCAGTATTTT
.	TRBV25-1	TRBJ2-7	.	CASSDTWEGDYEQYF	TGTGCCAGCAGTGATACCTGGGAGGGGGACTACGAGCAGTACTTC
.	TRBV5-1	TRBJ2-7	.	CASSLEPNTYEQYF	TGCGCCAGCAGCTTGGAGCCCAACACCTACGAGCAGTACTTC
.	TRBV27	TRBJ1-2	.	CASSLSGTTMNYGYTF	TGTGCCAGCAGTTTATCCGGGACAACTATGAACTATGGCTACACCTTC
many	TRBV5-1	TRBJ2-1	.	CASSLRAGRQYNEQFF	TGCGCCAGCAGCTTGCGTGCAGGGCGCCAATACAATGAGCAGTTCTTC